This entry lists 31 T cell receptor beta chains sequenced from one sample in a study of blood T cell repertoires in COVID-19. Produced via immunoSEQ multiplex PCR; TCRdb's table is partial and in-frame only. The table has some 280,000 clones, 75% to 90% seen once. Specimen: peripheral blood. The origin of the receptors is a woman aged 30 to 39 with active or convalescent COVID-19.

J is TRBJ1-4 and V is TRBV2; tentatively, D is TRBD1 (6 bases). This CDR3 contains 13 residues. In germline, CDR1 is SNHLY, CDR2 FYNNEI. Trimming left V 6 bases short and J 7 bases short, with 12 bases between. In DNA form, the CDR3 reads TGTGCCAGCAGGGGGGCGAGGGTTGAAAAACTGTTTTTT. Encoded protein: CASRGARVEKLFF.

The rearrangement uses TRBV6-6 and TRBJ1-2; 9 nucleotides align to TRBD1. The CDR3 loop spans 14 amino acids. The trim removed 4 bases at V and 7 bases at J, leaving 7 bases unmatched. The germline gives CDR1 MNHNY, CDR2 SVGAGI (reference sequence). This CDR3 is CASSSPGTGSGYTF. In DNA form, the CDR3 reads TGTGCCAGCAGTTCCCCCGGGACAGGGTCTGGCTACACCTTC.

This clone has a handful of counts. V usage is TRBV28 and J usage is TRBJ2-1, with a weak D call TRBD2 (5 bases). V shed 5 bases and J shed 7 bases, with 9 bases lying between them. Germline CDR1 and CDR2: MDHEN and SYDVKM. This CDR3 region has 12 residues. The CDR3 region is CASSAGWNEQFF. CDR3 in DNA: TGTGCCAGCAGTGCGGGTTGGAATGAGCAGTTCTTC.

In nucleotides, the CDR3 is TGTGCCAGCTCACCTCCAGGGGGCGCGAGGTCGGATGGCTACACCTTC. Translated, it gives CASSPPGGARSDGYTF. The chain recombines TRBV18 with TRBJ1-2, with 8 bases lining up with TRBD1. From germline, CDR1 is KGHSH and CDR2 LQKENI. There are 16 residues in the CDR3. Trimming removed 3 bases from V and 6 bases from J; junction bases left unmatched: 12.

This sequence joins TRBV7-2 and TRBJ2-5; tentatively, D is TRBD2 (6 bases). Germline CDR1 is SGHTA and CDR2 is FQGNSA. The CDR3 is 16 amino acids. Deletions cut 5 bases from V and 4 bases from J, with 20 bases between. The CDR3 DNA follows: TGTGCCAGCAGCCTCATTAGGAGTAGCGGAAGAGAGACCCAGTACTTC. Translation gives CASSLIRSSGRETQYF.

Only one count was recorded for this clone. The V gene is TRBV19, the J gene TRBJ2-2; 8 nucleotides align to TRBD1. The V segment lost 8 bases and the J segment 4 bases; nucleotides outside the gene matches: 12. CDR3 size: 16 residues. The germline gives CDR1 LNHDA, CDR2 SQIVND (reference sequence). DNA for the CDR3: TGTGCCAGTCGCCTCATGGGTACAGGGGGCACCGGGGAGCTGTTTTTT. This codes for CASRLMGTGGTGELFF. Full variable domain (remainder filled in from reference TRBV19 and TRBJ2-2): DGGITQSPKYLFRKEGQNVTLSCEQNLNHDAMYWYRQDPGQGLRLIYYSQIVNDFQKGDIAEGYSVSREKKESFPLTVTSAQKNPTAFYLCASRLMGTGGTGELFFGEGSRLTVL.

The CDR3 sequence: CASSQVGGTLFNEQYF. CDR3 DNA: TGTGCCAGCAGCCAAGTGGGAGGGACCCTTTTCAACGAGCAGTACTTC. The chain links TRBV3-1 (or the pseudogene TRBV3-2) to TRBJ2-7; 7 bases line up with TRBD2. Looked up from germline, CDR1 is LGHDT and CDR2 is YNNKEL (reference sequence). The CDR3 contains 16 residues. The V segment lost 1 base and the J segment 5 bases; nucleotides outside the gene matches: 11.

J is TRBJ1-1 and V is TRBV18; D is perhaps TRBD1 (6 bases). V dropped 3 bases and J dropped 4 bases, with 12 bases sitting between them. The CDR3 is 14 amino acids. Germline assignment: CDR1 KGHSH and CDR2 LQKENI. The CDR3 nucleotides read TGTGCCAGCTCACCGGGACAAGGGGGCACTGAAGCTTTCTTT. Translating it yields CASSPGQGGTEAFF.

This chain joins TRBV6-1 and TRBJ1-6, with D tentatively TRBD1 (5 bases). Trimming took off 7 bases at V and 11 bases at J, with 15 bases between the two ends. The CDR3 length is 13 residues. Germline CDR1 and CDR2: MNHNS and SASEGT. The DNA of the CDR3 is TGTGCCAGCACCTCGGGAGGGGTACCACCCCTCCACTTT. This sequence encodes CASTSGGVPPLHF.

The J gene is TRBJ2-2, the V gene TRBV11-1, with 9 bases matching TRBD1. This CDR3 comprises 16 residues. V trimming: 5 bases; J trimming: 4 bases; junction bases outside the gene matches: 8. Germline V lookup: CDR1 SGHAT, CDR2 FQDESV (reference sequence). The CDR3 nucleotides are TGTGCCAGCAGCCAAGACAGGGGGTCGTTCACCGGGGAGCTGTTTTTT. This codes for CASSQDRGSFTGELFF.

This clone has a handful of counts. CDR3 loop: CASGVRAGEQYF. The CDR3 DNA is TGTGCCAGCGGGGTCAGGGCTGGCGAGCAGTACTTC. The rearrangement uses TRBV27 and TRBJ2-7; weak D call: TRBD1 (5 bases). In germline, CDR1 is MNHEY, CDR2 SMNVEV (reference sequence). This CDR3 is built from 12 residues. Trimming stripped 8 bases from V and 6 bases from J, with 14 bases between.

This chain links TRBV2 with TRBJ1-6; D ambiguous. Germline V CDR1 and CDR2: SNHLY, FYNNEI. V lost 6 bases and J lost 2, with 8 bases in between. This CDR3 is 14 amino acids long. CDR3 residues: CASRAGPYNSPLHF. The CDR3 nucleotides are TGTGCCAGCAGGGCGGGCCCCTATAATTCACCCCTCCACTTT.

CDR3 DNA: TGTGCAAGTCGCTTGAGAGGAAAGGCTCCTCTTACTGGAAACACCATATATTTT. Translation gives CASRLRGKAPLTGNTIYF. This chain connects TRBV12-2 to TRBJ1-3. TRBV12-2 is reported as a pseudogene. The CDR3 has 18 amino acids.

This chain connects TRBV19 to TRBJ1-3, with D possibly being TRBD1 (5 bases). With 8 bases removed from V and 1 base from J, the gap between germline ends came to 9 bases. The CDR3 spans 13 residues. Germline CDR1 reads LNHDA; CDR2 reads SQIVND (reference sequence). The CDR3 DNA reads TGTGCCAGTCTGGGGCGGTCTGGAAACACCATATATTTT. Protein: CASLGRSGNTIYF.

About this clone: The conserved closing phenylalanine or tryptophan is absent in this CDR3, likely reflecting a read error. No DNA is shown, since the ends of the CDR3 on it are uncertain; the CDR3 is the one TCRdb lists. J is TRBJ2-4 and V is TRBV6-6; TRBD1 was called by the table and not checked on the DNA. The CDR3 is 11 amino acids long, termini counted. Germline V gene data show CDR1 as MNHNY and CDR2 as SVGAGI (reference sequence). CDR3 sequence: CASSSGTAIEA.

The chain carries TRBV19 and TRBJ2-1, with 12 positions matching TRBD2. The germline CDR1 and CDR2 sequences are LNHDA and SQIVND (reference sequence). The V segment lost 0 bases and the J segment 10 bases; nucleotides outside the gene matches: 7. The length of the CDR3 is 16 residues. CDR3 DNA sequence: TGTGCCAGTAGTATAGATCTAGCGGGGGGGCTGGGAGAGCAGTTCTTC. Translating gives CASSIDLAGGLGEQFF.

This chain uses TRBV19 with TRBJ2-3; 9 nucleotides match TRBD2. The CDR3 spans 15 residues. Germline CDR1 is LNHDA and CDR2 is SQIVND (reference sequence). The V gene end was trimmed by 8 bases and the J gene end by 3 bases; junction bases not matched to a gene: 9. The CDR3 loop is CASQPGLARTDTQYF. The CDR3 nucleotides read TGTGCCAGTCAGCCGGGACTAGCTCGAACAGATACGCAGTATTTT.

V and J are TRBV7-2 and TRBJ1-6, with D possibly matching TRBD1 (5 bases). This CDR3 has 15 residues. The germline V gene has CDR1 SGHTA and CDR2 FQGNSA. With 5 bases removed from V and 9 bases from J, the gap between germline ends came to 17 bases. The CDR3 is CASSEAGGRGSPLHF. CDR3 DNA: TGTGCCAGCAGCGAGGCCGGGGGTAGAGGTTCACCCCTCCACTTT.

The CDR3 loop is CASSLGQVNYGYTF. CDR3 coding DNA: TGTGCCAGCAGCTTGGGACAGGTGAACTATGGCTACACCTTC. This rearrangement joins TRBV13 to TRBJ1-2; 8 bases match TRBD1. Germline-derived CDR1 and CDR2 are PRHDT and FYEKMQ (reference sequence). After removal of 3 bases from V and 2 bases from J, the junction contained 2 bases not matched to a gene. CDR3 length: 14 amino acids.

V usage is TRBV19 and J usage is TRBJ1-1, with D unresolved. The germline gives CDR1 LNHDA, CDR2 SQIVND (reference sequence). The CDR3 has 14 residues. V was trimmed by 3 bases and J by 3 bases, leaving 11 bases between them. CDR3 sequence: CASSIRTGDTEAFF. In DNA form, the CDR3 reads TGTGCCAGTAGTATCAGGACGGGAGACACTGAAGCTTTCTTT.

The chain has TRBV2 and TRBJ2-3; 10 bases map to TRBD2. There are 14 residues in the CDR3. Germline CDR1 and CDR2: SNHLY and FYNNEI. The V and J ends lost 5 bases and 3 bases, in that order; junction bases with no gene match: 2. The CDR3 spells CASSWTSGTDTQYF. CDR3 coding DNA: TGTGCCAGCAGTTGGACTAGCGGTACAGATACGCAGTATTTT.

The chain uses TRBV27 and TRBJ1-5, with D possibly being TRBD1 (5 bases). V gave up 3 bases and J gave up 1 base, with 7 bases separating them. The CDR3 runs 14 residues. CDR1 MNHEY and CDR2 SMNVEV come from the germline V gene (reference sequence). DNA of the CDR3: TGTGCCAGCAGTTTCCCAGGGAGCAATCAGCCCCAGCATTTT. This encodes CASSFPGSNQPQHF.

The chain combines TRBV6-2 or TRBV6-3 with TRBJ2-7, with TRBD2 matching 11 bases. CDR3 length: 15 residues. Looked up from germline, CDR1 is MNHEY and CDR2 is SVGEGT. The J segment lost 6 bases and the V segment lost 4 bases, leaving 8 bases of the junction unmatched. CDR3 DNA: TGTGCCAGCAGTTTAAGACTAGCGGGAAAGGGCGAGCAGTACTTC. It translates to CASSLRLAGKGEQYF.

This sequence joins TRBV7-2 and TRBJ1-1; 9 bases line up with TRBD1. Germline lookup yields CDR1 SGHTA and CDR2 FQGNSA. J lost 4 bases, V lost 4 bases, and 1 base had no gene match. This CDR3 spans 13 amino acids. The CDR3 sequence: CASSWDRATEAFF. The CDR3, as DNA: TGTGCCAGCAGCTGGGACAGGGCCACTGAAGCTTTCTTT.

This CDR3 reads CASSFLAGGEGNQPQHF. In DNA form, the CDR3 reads TGTGCCAGCAGTTTCCTTGCAGGGGGCGAGGGCAATCAGCCCCAGCATTTT. The chain recombines TRBV28 with TRBJ1-5, with 8 bases lining up with TRBD1. The ends lost 3 bases at V and 2 bases at J; junction bases unmatched: 9. CDR3 length equals 17 residues. CDR1 is MDHEN and CDR2 is SYDVKM in the germline V gene.

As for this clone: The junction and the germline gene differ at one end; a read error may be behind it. Here the CDR3 reads CASSLLTGDPTDTQYF. The CDR3 DNA reads as TGTGCTAGCAGCCTTTTAACGGGGGATCCCACAGATACGCAGTATTTT. The J gene is TRBJ2-3, the V gene TRBV7-7; D is possibly TRBD2 (6 bases). CDR1 is SSHAT and CDR2 is FNYEAQ in the germline V gene (reference sequence). The CDR3 extends over 16 amino acids.

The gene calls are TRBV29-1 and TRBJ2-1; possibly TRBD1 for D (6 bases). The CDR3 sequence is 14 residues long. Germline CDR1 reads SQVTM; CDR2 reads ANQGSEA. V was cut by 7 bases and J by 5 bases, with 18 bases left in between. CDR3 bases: TGCAGCGGTAGGGGACAAGGGGTCCACAATGAGCAGTTCTTC. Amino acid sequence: CSGRGQGVHNEQFF.

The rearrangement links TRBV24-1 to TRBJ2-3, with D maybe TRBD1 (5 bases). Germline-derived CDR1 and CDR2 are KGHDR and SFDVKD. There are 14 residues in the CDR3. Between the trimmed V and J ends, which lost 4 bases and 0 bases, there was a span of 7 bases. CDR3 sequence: CATSDRVSTDTQYF. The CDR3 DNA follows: TGTGCCACCAGTGACAGGGTTAGCACAGATACGCAGTATTTT.

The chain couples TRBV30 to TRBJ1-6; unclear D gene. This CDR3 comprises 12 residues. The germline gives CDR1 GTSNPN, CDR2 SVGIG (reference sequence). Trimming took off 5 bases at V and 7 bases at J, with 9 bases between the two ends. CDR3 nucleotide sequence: TGTGCCTGGCAATCCAGGAATTCACCCCTCCACTTT. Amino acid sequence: CAWQSRNSPLHF.

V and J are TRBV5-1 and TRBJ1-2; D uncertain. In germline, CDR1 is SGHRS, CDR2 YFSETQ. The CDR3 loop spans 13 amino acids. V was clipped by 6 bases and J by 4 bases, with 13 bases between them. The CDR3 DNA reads TGCGCCAGCACCCCGTCGGGGAGCTATGGCTACACCTTC. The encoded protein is CASTPSGSYGYTF. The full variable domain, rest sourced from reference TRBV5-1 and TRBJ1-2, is KAGVTQTPRYLIKTRGQQVTLSCSPISGHRSVSWYQQTPGQGLQFLFEYFSETQRNKGNFPGRFSGRQFSNSRSEMNVSTLELGDSALYLCASTPSGSYGYTFGSGTRLTVV.

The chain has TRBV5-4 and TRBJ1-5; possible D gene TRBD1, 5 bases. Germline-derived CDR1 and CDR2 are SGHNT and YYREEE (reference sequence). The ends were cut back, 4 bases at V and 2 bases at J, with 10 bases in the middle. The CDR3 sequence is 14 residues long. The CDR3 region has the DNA TGTGCCAGCAGCCTGGAGGGGCGCAATCAGCCCCAGCATTTT. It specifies CASSLEGRNQPQHF.